The source of this TCR beta chain is a study of blood T cells in healthy people across ages. Study outcomes and limitations: When set beside aged donors, long-lived donors presented more naive CD4+ cells and higher diversity. Naive T cell percentage showed a strong correlation with TCR beta diversity. A roughly linear age-dependent decrease characterized TCR beta diversity per million T cells.

Through a sample-barcoded 5' primer and a J-beta primer mix, a second PCR was run for roughly 6 to 12 cycles. TCRdb ran MiXCR on the 5' RACE reads and lists one entry per CDR3 protein. The sample yields roughly 1,500,000 distinct CDR3 sequences, 30% to 35% seen once. This clonotype has only a few counts. The antigen remains undetermined. The V and J ends lost 6 bases and 2 bases, in that order; junction bases with no gene match: 8. The CDR3 runs 15 residues. Germline loops: CDR1 MNHNY, CDR2 SVGAGI (reference sequence). Samples each had at least 5.5 micrograms of total RNA extracted. The source material was blood. The sequence was obtained from a woman aged 25 to 39 in good health. The rearrangement uses TRBV6-6 and TRBJ2-5; 8 bases agree with TRBD1. The CDR3: CASRPGQETQETQYF. The CDR3 nucleotides are TGTGCCAGCAGGCCGGGACAGGAGACACAAGAGACCCAGTACTTC.